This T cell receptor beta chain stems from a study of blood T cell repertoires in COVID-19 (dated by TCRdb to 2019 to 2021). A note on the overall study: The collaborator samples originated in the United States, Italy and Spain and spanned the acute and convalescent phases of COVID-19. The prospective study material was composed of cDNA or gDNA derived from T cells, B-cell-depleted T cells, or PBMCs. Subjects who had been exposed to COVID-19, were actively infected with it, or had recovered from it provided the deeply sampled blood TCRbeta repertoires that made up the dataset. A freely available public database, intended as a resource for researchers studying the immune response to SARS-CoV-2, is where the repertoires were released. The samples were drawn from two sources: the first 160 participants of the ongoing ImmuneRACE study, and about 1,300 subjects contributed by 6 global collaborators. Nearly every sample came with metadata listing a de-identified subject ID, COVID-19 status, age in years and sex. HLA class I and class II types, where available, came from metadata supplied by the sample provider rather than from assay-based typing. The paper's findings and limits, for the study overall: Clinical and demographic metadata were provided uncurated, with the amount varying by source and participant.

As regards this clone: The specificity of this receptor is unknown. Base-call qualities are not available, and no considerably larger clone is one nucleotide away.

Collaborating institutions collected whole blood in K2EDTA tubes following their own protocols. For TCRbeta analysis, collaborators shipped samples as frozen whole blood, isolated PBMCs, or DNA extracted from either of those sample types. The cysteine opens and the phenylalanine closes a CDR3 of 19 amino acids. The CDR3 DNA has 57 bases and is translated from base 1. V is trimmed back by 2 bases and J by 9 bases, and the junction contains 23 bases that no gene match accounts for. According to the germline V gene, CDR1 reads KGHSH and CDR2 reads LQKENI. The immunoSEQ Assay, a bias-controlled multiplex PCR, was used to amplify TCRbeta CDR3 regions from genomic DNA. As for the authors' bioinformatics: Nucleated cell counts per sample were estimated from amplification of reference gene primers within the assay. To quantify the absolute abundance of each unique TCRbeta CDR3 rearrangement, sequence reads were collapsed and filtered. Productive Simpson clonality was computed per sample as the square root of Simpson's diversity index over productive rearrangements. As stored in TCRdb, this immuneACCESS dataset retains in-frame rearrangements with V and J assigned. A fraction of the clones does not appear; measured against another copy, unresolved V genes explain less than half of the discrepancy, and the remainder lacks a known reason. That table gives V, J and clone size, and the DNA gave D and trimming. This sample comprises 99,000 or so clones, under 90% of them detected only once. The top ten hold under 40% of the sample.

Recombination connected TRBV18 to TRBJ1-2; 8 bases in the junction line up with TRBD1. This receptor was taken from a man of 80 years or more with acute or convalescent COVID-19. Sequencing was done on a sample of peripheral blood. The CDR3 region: CASSPSTISYGAGGASYTF. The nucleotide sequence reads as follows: TGTGCCAGCTCACCATCAACCATCTCGTACGGCGCAGGGGGCGCCAGCTACACCTTC.